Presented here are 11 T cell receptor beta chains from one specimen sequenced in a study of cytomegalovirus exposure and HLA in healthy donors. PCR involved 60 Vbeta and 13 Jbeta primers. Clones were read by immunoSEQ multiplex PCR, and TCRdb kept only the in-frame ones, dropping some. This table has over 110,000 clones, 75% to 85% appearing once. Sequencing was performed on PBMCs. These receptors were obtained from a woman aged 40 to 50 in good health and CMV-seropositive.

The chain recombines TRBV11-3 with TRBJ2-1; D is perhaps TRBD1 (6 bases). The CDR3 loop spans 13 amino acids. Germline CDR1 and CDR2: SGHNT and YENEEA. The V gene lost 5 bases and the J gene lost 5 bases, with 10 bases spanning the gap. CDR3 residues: CASSRDRHNEQFF. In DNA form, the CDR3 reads TGTGCCAGCAGCCGTGACAGGCACAATGAGCAGTTCTTC. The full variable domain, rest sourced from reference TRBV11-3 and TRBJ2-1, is EAGVVQSPRYKIIEKKQPVAFWCNPISGHNTLYWYLQNLGQGPELLIRYENEEAVDDSQLPKDRFSAERLKGVDSTLKIQPAELGDSAVYLCASSRDRHNEQFFGPGTRLTVL.

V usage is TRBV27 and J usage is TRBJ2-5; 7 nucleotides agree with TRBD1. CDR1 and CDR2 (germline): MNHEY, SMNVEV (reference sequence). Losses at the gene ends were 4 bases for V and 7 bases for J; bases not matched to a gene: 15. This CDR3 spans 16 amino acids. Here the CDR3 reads CASSSSPGTEWGTQYF. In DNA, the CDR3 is TGTGCCAGCAGTTCGTCCCCCGGGACAGAGTGGGGGACCCAGTACTTC.

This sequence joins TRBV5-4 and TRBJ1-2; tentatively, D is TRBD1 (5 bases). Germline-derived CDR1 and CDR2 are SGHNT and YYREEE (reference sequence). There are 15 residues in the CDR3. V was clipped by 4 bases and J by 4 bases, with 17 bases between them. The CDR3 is CASSRGEGRAYGYTF. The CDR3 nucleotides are TGTGCCAGCAGCCGGGGGGAGGGGAGGGCCTATGGCTACACCTTC.

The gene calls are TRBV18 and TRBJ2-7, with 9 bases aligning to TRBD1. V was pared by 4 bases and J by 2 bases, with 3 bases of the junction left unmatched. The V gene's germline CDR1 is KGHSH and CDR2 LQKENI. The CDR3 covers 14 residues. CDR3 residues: CASSRGQGPYEQYF. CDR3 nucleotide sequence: TGTGCCAGCTCACGGGGACAGGGACCCTACGAGCAGTACTTC. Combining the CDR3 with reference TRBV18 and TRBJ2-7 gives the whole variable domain NAGVMQNPRHLVRRRGQEARLRCSPMKGHSHVYWYRQLPEEGLKFMVYLQKENIIDESGMPKERFSAEFPKEGPSILRIQQVVRGDSAAYFCASSRGQGPYEQYFGPGTRLTVT.

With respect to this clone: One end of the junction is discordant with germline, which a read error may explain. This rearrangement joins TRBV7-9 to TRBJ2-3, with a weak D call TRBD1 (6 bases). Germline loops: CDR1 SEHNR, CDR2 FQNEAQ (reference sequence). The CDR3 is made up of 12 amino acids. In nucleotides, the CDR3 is TGTTCCAGCCGAGAAGGGACAAATACGCAGTATTTT. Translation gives CSSREGTNTQYF.

CDR3 residues: CASSVAGLQGTLNTGELFF. The CDR3 bases are TGTGCCAGCAGTGTCGCGGGTTTACAGGGGACCCTCAACACCGGGGAGCTGTTTTTT. This sequence joins TRBV6-4 and TRBJ2-2, with 7 bases fitting TRBD1. The CDR3 totals 19 residues. Germline CDR1 and CDR2: MRHNA and SNTAGT. J gave up 2 bases and V 4 bases, and 16 bases lay outside the gene matches.

CDR3 bases: TGTGCCAGTAGTATAGCCCCCCAGGGGTGGGGAAAGGAGACCCAGTACTTC. Translated: CASSIAPQGWGKETQYF. V usage is TRBV19 and J usage is TRBJ2-5, with D perhaps TRBD1 (6 bases). This CDR3 is 17 amino acids long. V was pared by 1 base and J by 5 bases, with 20 bases between. Germline V gives CDR1 LNHDA, CDR2 SQIVND (reference sequence).

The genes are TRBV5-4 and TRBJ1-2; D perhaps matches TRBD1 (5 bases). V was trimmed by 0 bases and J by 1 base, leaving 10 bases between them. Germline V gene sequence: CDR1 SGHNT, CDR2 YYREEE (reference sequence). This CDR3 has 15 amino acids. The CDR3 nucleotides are TGTGCCAGCAGCTTGGGGGGCCAGAGTAACTATGGCTACACCTTC. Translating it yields CASSLGGQSNYGYTF.

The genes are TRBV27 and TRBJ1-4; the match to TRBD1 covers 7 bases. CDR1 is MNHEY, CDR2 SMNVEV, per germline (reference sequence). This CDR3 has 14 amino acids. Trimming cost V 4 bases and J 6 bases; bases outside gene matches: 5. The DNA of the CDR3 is TGTGCCAGCAGTTCCCAGGGGGTTCATGAAAAACTGTTTTTT. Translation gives CASSSQGVHEKLFF.

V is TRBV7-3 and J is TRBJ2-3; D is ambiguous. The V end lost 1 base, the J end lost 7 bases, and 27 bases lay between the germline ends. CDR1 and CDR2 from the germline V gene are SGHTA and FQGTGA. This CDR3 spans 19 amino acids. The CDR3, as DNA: TGTGCCAGCAGCTTAAATTCGGTGGGCTCCACTCCCATTAAGAATACGCAGTATTTT. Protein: CASSLNSVGSTPIKNTQYF.

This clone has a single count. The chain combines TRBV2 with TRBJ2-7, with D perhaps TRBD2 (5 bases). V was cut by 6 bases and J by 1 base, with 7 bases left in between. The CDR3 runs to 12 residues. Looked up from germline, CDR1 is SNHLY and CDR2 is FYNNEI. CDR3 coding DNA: TGTGCCAGCAGCCTAGCATCCTACGAGCAGTACTTC. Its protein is CASSLASYEQYF.